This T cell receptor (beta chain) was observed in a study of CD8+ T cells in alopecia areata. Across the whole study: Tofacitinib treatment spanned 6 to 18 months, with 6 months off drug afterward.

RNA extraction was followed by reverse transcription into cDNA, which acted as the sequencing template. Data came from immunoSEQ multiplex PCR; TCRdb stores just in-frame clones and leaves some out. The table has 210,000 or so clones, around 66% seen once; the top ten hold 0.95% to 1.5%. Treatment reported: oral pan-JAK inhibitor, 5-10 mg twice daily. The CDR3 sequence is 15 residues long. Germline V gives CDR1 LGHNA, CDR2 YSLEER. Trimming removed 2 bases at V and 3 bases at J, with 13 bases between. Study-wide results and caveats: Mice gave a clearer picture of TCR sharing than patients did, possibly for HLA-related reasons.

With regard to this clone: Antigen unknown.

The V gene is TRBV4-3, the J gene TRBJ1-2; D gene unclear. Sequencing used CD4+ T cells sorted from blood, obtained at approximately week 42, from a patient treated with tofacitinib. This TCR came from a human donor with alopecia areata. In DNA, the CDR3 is TGCGCCAGCAGCCAAACCCCGACCAGTGACTATGGCTACACCTTC. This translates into CASSQTPTSDYGYTF.